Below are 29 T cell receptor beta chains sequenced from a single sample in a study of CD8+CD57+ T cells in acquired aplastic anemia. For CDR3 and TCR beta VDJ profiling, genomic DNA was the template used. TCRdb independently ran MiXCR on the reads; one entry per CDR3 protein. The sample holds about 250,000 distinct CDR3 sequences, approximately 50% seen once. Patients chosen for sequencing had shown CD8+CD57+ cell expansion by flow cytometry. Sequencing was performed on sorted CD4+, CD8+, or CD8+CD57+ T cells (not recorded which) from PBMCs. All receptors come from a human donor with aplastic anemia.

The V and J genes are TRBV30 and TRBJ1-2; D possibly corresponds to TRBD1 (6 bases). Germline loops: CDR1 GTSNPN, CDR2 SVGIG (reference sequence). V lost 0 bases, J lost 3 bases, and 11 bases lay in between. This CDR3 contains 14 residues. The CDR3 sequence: CAWSVQGPYYGYTF. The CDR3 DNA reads TGTGCCTGGAGTGTACAGGGACCATACTATGGCTACACCTTC.

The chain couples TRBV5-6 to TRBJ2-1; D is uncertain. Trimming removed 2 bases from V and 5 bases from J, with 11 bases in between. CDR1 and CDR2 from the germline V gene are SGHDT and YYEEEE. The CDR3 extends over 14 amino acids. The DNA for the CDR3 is TGTGCCAGCAGCTTAGGGCCCCAAGACAATGAGCAGTTCTTC. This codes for CASSLGPQDNEQFF.

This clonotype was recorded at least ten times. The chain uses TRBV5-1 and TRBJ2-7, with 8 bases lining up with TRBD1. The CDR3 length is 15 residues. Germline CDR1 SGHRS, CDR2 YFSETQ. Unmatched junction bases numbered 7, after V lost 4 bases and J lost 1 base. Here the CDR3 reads CASSPPGTGSYEQYF. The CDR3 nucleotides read TGCGCCAGCAGCCCTCCCGGGACAGGTTCCTACGAGCAGTACTTC. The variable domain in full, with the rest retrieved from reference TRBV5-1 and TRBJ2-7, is KAGVTQTPRYLIKTRGQQVTLSCSPISGHRSVSWYQQTPGQGLQFLFEYFSETQRNKGNFPGRFSGRQFSNSRSEMNVSTLELGDSALYLCASSPPGTGSYEQYFGPGTRLTVT.

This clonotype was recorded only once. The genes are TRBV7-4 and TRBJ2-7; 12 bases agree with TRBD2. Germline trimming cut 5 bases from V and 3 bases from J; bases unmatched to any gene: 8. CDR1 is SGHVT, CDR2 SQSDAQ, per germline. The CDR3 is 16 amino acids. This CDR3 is CASSVLAGGLFYEQYF. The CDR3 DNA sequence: TGTGCCAGCAGCGTACTAGCGGGGGGTCTCTTCTACGAGCAGTACTTC.

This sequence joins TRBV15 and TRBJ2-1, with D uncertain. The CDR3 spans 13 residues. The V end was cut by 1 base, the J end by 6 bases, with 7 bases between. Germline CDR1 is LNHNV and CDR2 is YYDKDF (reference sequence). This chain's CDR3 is CATSRGMGNEQFF. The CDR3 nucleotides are TGTGCCACCAGCAGAGGAATGGGCAATGAGCAGTTCTTC.

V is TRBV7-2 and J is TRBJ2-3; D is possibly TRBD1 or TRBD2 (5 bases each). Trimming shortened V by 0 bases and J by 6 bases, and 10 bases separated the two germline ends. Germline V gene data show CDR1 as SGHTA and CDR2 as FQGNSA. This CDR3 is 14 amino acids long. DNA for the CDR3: TGTGCCAGCAGCTTAGCGACAGCGGTCGATACGCAGTATTTT. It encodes CASSLATAVDTQYF.

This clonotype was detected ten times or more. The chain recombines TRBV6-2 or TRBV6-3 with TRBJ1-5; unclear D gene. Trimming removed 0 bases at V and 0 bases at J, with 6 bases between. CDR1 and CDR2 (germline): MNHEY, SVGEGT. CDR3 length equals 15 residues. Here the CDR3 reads CASSYSRNSNQPQHF. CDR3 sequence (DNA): TGTGCCAGCAGTTACTCGAGGAATAGCAATCAGCCCCAGCATTTT.

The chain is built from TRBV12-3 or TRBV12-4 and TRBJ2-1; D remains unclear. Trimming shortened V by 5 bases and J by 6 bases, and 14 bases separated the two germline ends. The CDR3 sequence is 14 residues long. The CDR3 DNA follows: TGTGCCAGCAGTCCTCGTTCGCCTGGCAATGAGCAGTTCTTC. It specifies CASSPRSPGNEQFF.

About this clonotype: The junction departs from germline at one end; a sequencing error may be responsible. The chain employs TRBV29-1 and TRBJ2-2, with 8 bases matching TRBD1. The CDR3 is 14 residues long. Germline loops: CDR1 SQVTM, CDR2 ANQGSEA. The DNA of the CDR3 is TGCAGCGTCTCGACAGGGGTGAACACCGGGGGGCTGTTTTTT. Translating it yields CSVSTGVNTGGLFF.

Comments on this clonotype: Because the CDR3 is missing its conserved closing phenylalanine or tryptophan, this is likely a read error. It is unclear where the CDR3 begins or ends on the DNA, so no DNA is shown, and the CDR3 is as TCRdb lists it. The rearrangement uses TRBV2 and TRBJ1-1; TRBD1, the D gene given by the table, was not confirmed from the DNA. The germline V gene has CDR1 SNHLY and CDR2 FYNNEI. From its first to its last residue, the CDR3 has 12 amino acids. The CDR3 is CASSEAQSTGAV.

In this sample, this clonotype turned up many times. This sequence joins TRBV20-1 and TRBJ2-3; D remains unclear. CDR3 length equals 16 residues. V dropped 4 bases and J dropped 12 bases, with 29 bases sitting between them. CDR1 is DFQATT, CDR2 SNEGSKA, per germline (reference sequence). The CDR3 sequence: CSANDRTMPVLLSQYF. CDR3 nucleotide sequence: TGCAGTGCTAACGATCGAACGATGCCGGTTTTGCTCTCTCAGTATTTT.

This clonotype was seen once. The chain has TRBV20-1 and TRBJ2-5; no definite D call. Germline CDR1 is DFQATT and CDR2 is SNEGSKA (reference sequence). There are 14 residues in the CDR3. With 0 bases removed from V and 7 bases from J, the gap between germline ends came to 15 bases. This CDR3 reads CSARDRSELWTQYF. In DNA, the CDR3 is TGCAGTGCTAGAGACAGGTCGGAGTTATGGACCCAGTACTTC.

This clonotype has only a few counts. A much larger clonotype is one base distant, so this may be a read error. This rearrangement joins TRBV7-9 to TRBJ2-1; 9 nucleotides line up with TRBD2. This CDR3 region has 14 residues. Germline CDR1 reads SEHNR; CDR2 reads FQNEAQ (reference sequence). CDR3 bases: TGTGCCAGCAGCTTAGTGGGACTAGCCAATGAGCAGCTCTTC. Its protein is CASSLVGLANEQLF.

The DNA of the CDR3 is TGTGCCAGCAGTCCCACCCGGGGGGGCCTCAATGAGCAGTTCTTC. Residues: CASSPTRGGLNEQFF. The rearrangement joins TRBV9 to TRBJ2-1; 8 nucleotides line up with TRBD2. Losses at the gene ends were 5 bases for V and 6 bases for J; bases not matched to a gene: 10. CDR3 size: 15 residues. CDR1 and CDR2 from the germline V gene are SGDLS and YYNGEE.

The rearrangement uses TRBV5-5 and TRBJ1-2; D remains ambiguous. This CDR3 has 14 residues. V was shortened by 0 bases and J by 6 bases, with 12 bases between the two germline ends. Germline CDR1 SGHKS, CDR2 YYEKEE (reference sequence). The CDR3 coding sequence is TGTGCCAGCAGCTTGGTGATCATGACTGATGGCTACACCTTC. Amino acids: CASSLVIMTDGYTF. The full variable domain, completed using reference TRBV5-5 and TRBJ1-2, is DAGVTQSPTHLIKTRGQQVTLRCSPISGHKSVSWYQQVLGQGPQFIFQYYEKEERGRGNFPDRFSARQFPNYSSELNVNALLLGDSALYLCASSLVIMTDGYTFGSGTRLTVV.

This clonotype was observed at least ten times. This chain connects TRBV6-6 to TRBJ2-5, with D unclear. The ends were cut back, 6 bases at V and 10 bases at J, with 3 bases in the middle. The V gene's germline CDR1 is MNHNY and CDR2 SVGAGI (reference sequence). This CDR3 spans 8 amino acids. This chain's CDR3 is CASSHQYF. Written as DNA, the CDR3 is TGTGCCAGCAGCCACCAGTACTTC.

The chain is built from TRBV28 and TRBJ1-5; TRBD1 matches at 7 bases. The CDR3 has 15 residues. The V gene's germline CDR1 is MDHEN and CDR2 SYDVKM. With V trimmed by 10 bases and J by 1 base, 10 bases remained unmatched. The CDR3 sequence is CATGLTGVSNQPQHF. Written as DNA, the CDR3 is TGTGCCACCGGTTTAACAGGGGTCAGCAATCAGCCCCAGCATTTT.

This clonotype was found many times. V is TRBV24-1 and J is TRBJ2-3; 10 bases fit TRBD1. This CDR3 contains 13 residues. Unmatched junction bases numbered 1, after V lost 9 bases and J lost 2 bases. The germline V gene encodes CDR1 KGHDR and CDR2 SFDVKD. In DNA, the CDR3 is TGTGCCACCGGGACAGGGGACACAGATACGCAGTATTTT. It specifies CATGTGDTDTQYF.

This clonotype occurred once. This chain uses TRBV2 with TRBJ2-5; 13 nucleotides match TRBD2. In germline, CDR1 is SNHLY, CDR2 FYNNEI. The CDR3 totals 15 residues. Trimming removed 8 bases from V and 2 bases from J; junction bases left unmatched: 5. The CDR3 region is CASDLGLAGQETQYF. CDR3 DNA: TGTGCCAGCGACCTGGGACTAGCGGGGCAAGAGACCCAGTACTTC.

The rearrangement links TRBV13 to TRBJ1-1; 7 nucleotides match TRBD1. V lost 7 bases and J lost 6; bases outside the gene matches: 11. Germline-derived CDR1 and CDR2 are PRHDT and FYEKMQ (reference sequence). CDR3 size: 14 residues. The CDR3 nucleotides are TGTGCCAGCAAATTAAGGGGGCTGGCGGCTGAAGCTTTCTTT. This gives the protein CASKLRGLAAEAFF.

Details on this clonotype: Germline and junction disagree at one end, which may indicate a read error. The CDR3 spells CASSLVVGTGELSF. CDR3 nucleotide sequence: TGCGCCAGCAGTCTCGTTGTTGGCACCGGGGAGCTGTCTTTT. The rearrangement joins TRBV4-1 to TRBJ2-2, with a tentative D call TRBD2 (5 bases). CDR1 and CDR2 (germline): MGHRA, YSYEKL. The CDR3 is 14 residues long.

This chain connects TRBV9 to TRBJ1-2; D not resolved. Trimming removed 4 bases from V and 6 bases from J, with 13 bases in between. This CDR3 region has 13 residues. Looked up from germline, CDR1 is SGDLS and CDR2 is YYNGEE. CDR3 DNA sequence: TGTGCCAGCAGCCCGGTGAAAGGGAATGGCTACACCTTC. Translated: CASSPVKGNGYTF.

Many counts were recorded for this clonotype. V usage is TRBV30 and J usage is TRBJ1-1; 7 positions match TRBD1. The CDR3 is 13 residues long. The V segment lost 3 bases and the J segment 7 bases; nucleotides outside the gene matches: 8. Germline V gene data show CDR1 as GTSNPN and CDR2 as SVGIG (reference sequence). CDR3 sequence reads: CAWRNTGEDEAFF. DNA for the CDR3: TGTGCCTGGAGGAATACAGGGGAAGATGAAGCTTTCTTT.

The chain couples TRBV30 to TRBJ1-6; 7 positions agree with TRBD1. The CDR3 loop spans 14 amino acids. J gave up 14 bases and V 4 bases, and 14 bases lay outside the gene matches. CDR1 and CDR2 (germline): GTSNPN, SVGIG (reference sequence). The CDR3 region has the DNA TGTGCCTGGATAAGGCAGGGGGGGAGAGAGGCCCTCCACTTT. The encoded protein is CAWIRQGGREALHF.

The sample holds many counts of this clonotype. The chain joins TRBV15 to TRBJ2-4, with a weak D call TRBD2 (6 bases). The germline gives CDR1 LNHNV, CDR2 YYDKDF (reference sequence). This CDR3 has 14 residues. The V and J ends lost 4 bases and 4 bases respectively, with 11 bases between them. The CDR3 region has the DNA TGTGCCACCAGCACCGATGGGGGGAAAAACATTCAGTACTTC. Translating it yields CATSTDGGKNIQYF.

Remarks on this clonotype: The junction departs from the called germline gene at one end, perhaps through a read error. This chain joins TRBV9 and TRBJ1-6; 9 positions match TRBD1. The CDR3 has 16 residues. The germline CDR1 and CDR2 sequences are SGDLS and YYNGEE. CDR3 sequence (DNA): TGCGCCAGCAGCAGCGGACAGGGGCTCTATAATTCACCCCTCCACTTT. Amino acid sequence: CASSSGQGLYNSPLHF.

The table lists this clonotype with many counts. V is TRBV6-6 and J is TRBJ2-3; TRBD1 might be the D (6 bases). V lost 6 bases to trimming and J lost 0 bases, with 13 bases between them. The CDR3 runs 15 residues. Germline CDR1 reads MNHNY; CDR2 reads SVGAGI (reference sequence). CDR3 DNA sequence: TGTGCCAGCAGCATCGGGACAACTAGCACAGATACGCAGTATTTT. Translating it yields CASSIGTTSTDTQYF.

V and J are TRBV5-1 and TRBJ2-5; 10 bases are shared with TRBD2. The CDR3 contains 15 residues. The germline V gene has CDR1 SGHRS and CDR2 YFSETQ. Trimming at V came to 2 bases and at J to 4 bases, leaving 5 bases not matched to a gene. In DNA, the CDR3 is TGCGCCAGCAGCTTACTAGCGGGGAGACTAGAGACCCAGTACTTC. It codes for CASSLLAGRLETQYF. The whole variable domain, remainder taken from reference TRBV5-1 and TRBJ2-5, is KAGVTQTPRYLIKTRGQQVTLSCSPISGHRSVSWYQQTPGQGLQFLFEYFSETQRNKGNFPGRFSGRQFSNSRSEMNVSTLELGDSALYLCASSLLAGRLETQYFGPGTRLLVL.

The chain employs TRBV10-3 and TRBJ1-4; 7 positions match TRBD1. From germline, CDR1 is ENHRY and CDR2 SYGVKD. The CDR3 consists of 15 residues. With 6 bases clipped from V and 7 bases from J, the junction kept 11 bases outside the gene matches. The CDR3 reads CAISLGTAGGEKLFF. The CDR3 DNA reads TGTGCCATCAGCCTCGGGACAGCCGGCGGTGAAAAACTGTTTTTT.